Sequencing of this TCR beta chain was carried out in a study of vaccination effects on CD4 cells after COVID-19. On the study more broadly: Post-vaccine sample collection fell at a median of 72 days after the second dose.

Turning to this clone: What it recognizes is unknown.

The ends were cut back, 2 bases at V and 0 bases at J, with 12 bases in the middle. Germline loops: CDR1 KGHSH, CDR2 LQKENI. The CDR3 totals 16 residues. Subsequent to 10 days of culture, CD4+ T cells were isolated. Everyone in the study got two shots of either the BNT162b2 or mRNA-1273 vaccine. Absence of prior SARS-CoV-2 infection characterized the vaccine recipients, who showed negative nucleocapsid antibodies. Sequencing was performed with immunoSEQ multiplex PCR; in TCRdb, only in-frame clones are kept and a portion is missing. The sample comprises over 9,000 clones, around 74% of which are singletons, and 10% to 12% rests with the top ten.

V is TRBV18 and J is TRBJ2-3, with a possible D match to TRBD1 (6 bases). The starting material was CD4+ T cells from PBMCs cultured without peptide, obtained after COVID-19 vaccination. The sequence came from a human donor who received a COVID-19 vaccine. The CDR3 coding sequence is TGTGCCAGCTCACCATCAGGGGTTGGGAGCACAGATACGCAGTATTTT. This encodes CASSPSGVGSTDTQYF.